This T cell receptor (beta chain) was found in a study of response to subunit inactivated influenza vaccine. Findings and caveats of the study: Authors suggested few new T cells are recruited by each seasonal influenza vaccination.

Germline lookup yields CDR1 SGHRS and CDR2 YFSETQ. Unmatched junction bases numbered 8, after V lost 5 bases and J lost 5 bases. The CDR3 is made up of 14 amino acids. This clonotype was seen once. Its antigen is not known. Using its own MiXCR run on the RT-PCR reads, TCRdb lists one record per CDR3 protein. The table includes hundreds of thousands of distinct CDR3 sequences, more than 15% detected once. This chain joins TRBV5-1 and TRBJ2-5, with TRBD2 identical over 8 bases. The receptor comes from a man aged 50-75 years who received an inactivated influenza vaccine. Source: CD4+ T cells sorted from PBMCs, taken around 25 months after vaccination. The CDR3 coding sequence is TGCGCCAGCAGTATACTAGCGGAGGGGGAGACCCAGTACTTC. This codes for CASSILAEGETQYF.